This TCR beta chain derives from a study of shared clonotypes between healthy human individuals (TCRdb year 2020). Looking at the study overall: The cohort included three men and a couple of women between 18 and 49 years of age. For each donor, CD4 naive and CD4 memory were each given three plates, CD8 naive was given two plates, and CD8 memory was given one plate. Different laboratories and diverse techniques were used to prepare libraries and sequence TCR repertoires, to increase sequencing depth and limit assay-specific biases. Each donor's leukapheresis produced roughly between roughly 0.85 and 9 billion PBMCs. Blood TCR repertoires of a handful of healthy adults were deeply sequenced to estimate repertoire size and the extent of clonotype sharing between individuals.

Using the deep immunoSEQ assay, multiplex PCR amplified TCR CDR3 regions from genomic DNA. Extracted genomic DNA from each cell subset was distributed evenly across all wells of several immunoSEQ 96-well plates, and each plate was treated as a replicate. Each replicate PCR for sorted subsets received about 200 ng genomic DNA, equal to about 30,000 T cell genomes. The purified libraries were quantified using a Qubit 3.0 fluorometer, sized with a Bioanalyzer 2100, and then quantified again using the KAPA Library Quantification kit. Every immunoSEQ 96-well plate was sequenced on a separate single-read 150-cycle Illumina NextSeq 550 flow cell. Concerning the study's data processing: Because only junctional sequences without quality scores were contained in the immunoSEQ output, filtering matching that applied to full-length reads could not be performed. To assign V/J genes and CDR3, sequences were annotated against IMGT germline references using PyIR, a Python wrapper for IgBLAST v1.9. Reads were filtered out if the reads had weak V/J assignments (E-value above 1e-6), no CDR3, stop codons, out-of-frame junctions, or ambiguous translated residues. V3J clonotypes were defined as sequences sharing an identical inferred V gene, J gene, and CDR3 amino acid sequence. The percentage overlap between two repertoires was calculated by dividing the number of shared unique clonotypes by the size of the smaller repertoire. Three approaches were used to assess repertoire richness: RTK rarefaction, the Chao1 estimator, and Recon v2.1 estimates of unobserved clonotypes. For all TCRbeta clonotypes obtained by the gDNA method from a few donors, generation probabilities were computed with OLGA. TCRdb took over this immuneACCESS table, retaining in-frame rearrangements with V and J assigned. Such tables are incomplete; in checked studies, under half of the missing clones stem from an unresolved V gene, and the remainder is unexplained. The V and J calls and clone size come from that table; D and trimming were worked out from the DNA. Recorded for this sample are approximately 2,200,000 clones; 93% of them occurred a single time. Clones ranked in the top ten supply about 1.5% of the sample.

Paper-wide results and their limitations: When several donors were compared, the shared fraction of clonotypes was about 5% for naive CD4, approximately 3.5% for naive CD8, about 2.4% for memory CD4, and roughly 0.4% for memory CD8. Naive subsets generally had larger estimated clonotype richness than memory subsets did. Even with the large sequencing depth, rarefaction of the sorted-subset datasets indicated that sequencing was incomplete. Clonotypes shared by all four sorted-subset donors showed higher generation probabilities than non-shared clonotypes. The small number of donors limited the genetic and exposure-history diversity represented. Pairwise subsampling indicated that sequencing depth was expected to affect the degree of clonotype sharing among donors. Only blood was sampled, and tissue TCR repertoires likely differ from those in blood.

Turning to this clone: This clone's antigen is unknown. No qualities accompany the bases; no much larger clone lies one base away.

From V the trimming removes 1 base and from J it removes 4 bases, while the gene matches leave 11 bases of the junction unaccounted for. The CDR1 and CDR2 encoded by the germline V gene are SGHAT and FQNNGV. Spanning cysteine to phenylalanine, the CDR3 consists of 17 amino acids. Just the 51-base CDR3 DNA is kept, in frame starting at base 1. CD8 naive samples were CD45RO-negative cells positively selected for CCR7, giving a CD45RA+CCR7+ population that excluded TemRA cells. The donors were healthy, HIV-negative adults who had no recently reported acute infections or vaccinations. All donors were Caucasian adults living in Nashville, Tennessee, USA. Blood was collected by leukapheresis, and PBMCs were isolated by Ficoll-Histopaque density gradient centrifugation and then cryopreserved in liquid nitrogen vapor phase. Analytical flow cytometry was used to check the purity and quantity of every magnetically sorted T cell population. Each sorted fraction had its genomic DNA isolated and then quantified by UV absorbance on a Nanodrop 2000c.

Here the chain combines TRBV11-2 and TRBJ2-3; 7 bases in the middle match TRBD1. This TCR derives from a man between 18 and 35 years old in good health. Some clones in this sample may be carry-over from other donors' samples. Sequencing was carried out using naive CD8+ T cells from PBMCs. Explained via the paper, the cell subset or site label denotes: CD45RA+CCR7+. The nucleotides are TGTGCCAGCAGCTTAGTTTCAAGGACAGGTAACGCAGATACGCAGTATTTT. Protein translation: CASSLVSRTGNADTQYF. The full variable domain, completed from the reference TRBV11-2 and TRBJ2-3 proteins outside the CDR3, reads EAGVAQSPRYKIIEKRQSVAFWCNPISGHATLYWYQQILGQGPKLLIQFQNNGVVDDSQLPKDRFSAERLKGVDSTLKIQPAKLEDSAVYLCASSLVSRTGNADTQYFGPGTRLTVL.